This entry is about one T cell receptor beta chain. Its antigen remains unidentified. The CDR3 has 13 amino acids. The ends were cut back, 4 bases at V and 5 bases at J, with 12 bases in the middle. CDR1 and CDR2 from the germline V gene are SQVTM and ANQGSEA. The data stem from a study of cytomegalovirus exposure and HLA in healthy donors. The PCR made use of 60 Vbeta and 13 Jbeta primers. Sequenced by immunoSEQ multiplex PCR; TCRdb stores in-frame clones only, minus some. Of 100,000 to 150,000 clones in the sample, about three quarters were seen once. Findings and limits, study-wide: With further analysis later on, most CMV-associated TCR beta chains appeared HLA-restricted. A missense DCLRE1C variant was associated with V- and J-gene trimming of TCR beta chains in a later analysis, and an independent cohort replicated the association. Reports state that TCR beta sequences accurately predicted most subjects' HLA-A and HLA-B alleles.

The chain links TRBV29-1 to TRBJ2-1; tentative D call: TRBD1 (8 bases). The sequencing input was PBMCs. The TCR comes from a man aged 30-40 years in good health and CMV-seronegative. CDR3 loop: CSVGQGRDNEQFF. Here the CDR3 DNA reads TGCAGCGTTGGACAGGGGAGGGACAATGAGCAGTTCTTC.